This T cell receptor beta chain was observed in a study of blood T cell repertoires in COVID-19. Germline V gene lookup returns CDR1 SGHVS and CDR2 FNYEAQ. The CDR3 has 17 residues. V was clipped by 2 bases and J by 0 bases, with 14 bases between them. Measured with immunoSEQ multiplex PCR; TCRdb has only the in-frame clones, and not every one. The table has some 330,000 clones, 86% seen once. V and J are TRBV7-6 and TRBJ1-5; perhaps TRBD1 as D (5 bases). The clonotype comes from a man aged 30 to 39 who had recovered from COVID-19. The source material was PBMCs or T cells enriched from blood (not recorded which). CDR3 in DNA: TGTGCCAGCAGCTTATCGGCGGGGGAATATAGCAATCAGCCCCAGCATTTT. Protein sequence: CASSLSAGEYSNQPQHF.